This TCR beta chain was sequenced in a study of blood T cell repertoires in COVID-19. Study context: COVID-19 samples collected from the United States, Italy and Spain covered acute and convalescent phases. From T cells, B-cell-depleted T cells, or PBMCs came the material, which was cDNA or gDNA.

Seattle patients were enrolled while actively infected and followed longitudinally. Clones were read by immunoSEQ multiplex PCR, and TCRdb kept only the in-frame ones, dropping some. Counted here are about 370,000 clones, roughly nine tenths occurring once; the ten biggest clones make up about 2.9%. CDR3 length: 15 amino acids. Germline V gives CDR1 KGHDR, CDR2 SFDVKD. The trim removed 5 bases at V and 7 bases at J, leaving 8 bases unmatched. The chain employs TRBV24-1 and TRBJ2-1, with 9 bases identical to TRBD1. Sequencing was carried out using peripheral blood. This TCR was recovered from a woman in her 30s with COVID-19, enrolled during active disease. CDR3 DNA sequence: TGTGCCACCAGTGGCCGCGGGACAGGGCTGAATGAGCAGTTCTTC. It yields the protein CATSGRGTGLNEQFF.